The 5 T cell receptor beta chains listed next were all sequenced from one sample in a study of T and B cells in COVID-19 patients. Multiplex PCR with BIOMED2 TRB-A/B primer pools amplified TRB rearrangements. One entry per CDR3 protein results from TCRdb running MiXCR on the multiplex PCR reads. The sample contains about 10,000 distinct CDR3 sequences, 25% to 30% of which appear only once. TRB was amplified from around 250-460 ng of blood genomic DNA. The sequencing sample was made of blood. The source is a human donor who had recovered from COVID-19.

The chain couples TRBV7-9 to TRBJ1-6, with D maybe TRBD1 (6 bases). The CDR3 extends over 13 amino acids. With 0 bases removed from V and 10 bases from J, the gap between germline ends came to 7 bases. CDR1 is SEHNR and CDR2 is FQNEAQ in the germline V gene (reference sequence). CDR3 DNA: TGTGCCAGCAGCTTAGCGCAGGGGTCACCCCTCCACTTT. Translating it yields CASSLAQGSPLHF. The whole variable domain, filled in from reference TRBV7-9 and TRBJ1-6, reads DTGVSQNPRHKITKRGQNVTFRCDPISEHNRLYWYRQTLGQGPEFLTYFQNEAQLEKSRLLSDRFSAERPKGSFSTLEIQRTEQGDSAMYLCASSLAQGSPLHFGNGTRLTVT.

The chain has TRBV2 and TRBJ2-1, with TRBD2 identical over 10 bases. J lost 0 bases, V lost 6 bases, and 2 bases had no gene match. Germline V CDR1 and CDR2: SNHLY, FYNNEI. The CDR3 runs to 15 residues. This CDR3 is CASRSSGGSYNEQFF. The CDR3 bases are TGTGCCAGCAGATCTAGCGGGGGCTCCTACAATGAGCAGTTCTTC.

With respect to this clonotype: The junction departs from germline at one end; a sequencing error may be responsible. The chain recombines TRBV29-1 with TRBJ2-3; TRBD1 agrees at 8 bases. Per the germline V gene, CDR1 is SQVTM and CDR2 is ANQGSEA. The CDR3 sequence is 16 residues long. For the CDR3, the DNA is TGCAGCGTCGCTGGGACAGGCGAAACTAGCACATATACGCAGTATTTT. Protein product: CSVAGTGETSTYTQYF.

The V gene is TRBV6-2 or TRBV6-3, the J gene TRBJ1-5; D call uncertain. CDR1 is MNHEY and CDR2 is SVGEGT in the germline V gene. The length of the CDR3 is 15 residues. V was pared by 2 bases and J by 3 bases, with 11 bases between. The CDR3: CASSYMSPPNQPQHF. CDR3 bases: TGTGCCAGCAGTTACATGTCGCCCCCCAATCAGCCCCAGCATTTT.

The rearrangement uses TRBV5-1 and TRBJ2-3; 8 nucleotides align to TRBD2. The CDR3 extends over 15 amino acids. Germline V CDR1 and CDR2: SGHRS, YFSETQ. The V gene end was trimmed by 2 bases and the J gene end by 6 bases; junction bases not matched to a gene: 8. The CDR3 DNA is TGCGCCAGCAGCTTAGGAGGCGGGGGGTTGGATACGCAGTATTTT. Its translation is CASSLGGGGLDTQYF.